This T cell receptor (beta chain) was captured in a study of T cell responses to AZD1222 COVID-19 vaccine. Study-wide results and limits: There were vaccine-associated CD4 TCRs across spike, dominant at 160-218 and 743-854. Elevations in Spike-specific TCR breadth and depth followed administration of two AZD1222 doses.

The method was immunoSEQ multiplex PCR; TCRdb's version includes in-frame clones alone and lacks a portion of them. The sample lists 90,000 to 120,000 clones, 85% to 95% occurring once. Turning to this clone: Its antigen is not known.

There are 14 residues in the CDR3. Trimming pared 2 bases from V and 4 bases from J, leaving 11 bases between. Germline loops: CDR1 SNHLY, CDR2 FYNNEI. The gene calls are TRBV2 and TRBJ1-2, with no clear D. The sequence derives from an adult who received the AZD1222 COVID-19 vaccine. The specimen was peripheral blood, collected 28 days after the second AZD1222 dose. CDR3 sequence: CASSEYPSLYGYTF. The CDR3 DNA is TGTGCCAGCAGTGAATACCCCAGCCTCTATGGCTACACCTTC.